The rows below give T cell receptor beta chains drawn from one sample of a study of cytomegalovirus exposure and HLA in healthy donors. Here immunoSEQ multiplex PCR was the method, and the copy in TCRdb shows in-frame clones only, minus some. The repertoire table contains some 120,000 clones. The sample consisted of PBMCs. The receptors shown here come from a man aged 35-49 years in good health and CMV-seronegative. CDR3s include the opening cysteine and the closing phenylalanine or tryptophan. D genes are given only for firm matches.

TRBV28	TRBJ2-7	16	TRBD2	TGTGCCAGCAGTTTATATTCTGCGCGGGAGGGCTACGAGCAGTACTTC	CASSLYSAREGYEQYF
TRBV11-2	TRBJ2-1	17	TRBD2	TGTGCCAGCAGGCGTGGGGGAACTAGCGGGAGGATAGATGAGCAGTTCTTC	CASRRGGTSGRIDEQFF
TRBV10-1	TRBJ2-3	15	TRBD2	TGCGCCAGCAGTGAGTCGGGTAGCGGGAAGGATACGCAGTATTTT	CASSESGSGKDTQYF
TRBV5-6	TRBJ2-1	15	NA	TGTGCCAGCAGTTTAGTCGGGATCAGCTACAATGAGCAGTTCTTC	CASSLVGISYNEQFF
TRBV7-6	TRBJ1-2	15	TRBD1	TGTGCCAGCAGCTCGCGGGTGGACAGGGCGGAGGGCTACACCTTC	CASSSRVDRAEGYTF
TRBV5-1	TRBJ2-2	15	NA	TGCGCCAGCAGCTTGACAGGGCCGAACACCGGGGAGCTGTTTTTT	CASSLTGPNTGELFF
TRBV11-2	TRBJ2-7	14	NA	TGTGCCAGCAGCGTCCTGACAGGACCCTACGAGCAGTACTTC	CASSVLTGPYEQYF
TRBV6-1	TRBJ2-1	14	NA	TGTGCCGGATGGGGCGGCGGCTCCTACAATGAGCAGTTCTTC	CAGWGGGSYNEQFF
TRBV7-9	TRBJ2-1	11	NA	TGTGCCAGCAGCTTACTCAGTGAGCAGTTCTTC	CASSLLSEQFF
TRBV7-8	TRBJ1-3	17	NA	TGTGCCAGCAGCCGGACAGAGGGGCAGGGTGATGGAAACACCATATATTTT	CASSRTEGQGDGNTIYF
TRBV9	TRBJ2-3	15	TRBD2	TGTGCCAGCAGCGTTAGCGGGATTTCGACAGATACGCAGTATTTT	CASSVSGISTDTQYF
TRBV5-4	TRBJ1-2	14	NA	TGTGCCAGCAGCTTGGAACGAGGGAACTATGGCTACACCTTC	CASSLERGNYGYTF
TRBV11-3	TRBJ1-1	17	NA	TGTGCCAGCAGCCCCGCTGGTAGGGGTCTTATGAACACTGAAGCTTTCTTT	CASSPAGRGLMNTEAFF
TRBV2	TRBJ2-7	15	TRBD2	TGTGCCAGCAGACCAGGGTTCCTAGCGGTCTACGAGCAGTACTTC	CASRPGFLAVYEQYF
TRBV7-2	TRBJ2-7	15	NA	TGTGCCAGCAGCCGAGGGGGGGAAAAGTTCTACGAGCAGTACTTC	CASSRGGEKFYEQYF
TRBV5-1	TRBJ2-3	15	TRBD2	TGCGCCAGCAGCTTTGCGGGAGGGAACACAGATACGCAGTATTTT	CASSFAGGNTDTQYF
TRBV13	TRBJ2-5	16	TRBD2	TGTGCCAGCCTAAACTCTAGCGGGAAAAGGCAAGAGACCCAGTACTTC	CASLNSSGKRQETQYF
TRBV28	TRBJ2-7	15	TRBD2	TGTGCCAGCAGTTTAGAGGGGAGGGGCACCTACGAGCAGTACTTC	CASSLEGRGTYEQYF
TRBV19	TRBJ1-1	14	NA	TGTGCCAGTAGTATCACACGGAGGGGAACTGAAGCTTTCTTT	CASSITRRGTEAFF
TRBV5-5	TRBJ2-1	15	NA	TGTGCCAGCAGCTTTATGGGGGGTGGGGACAATGAGCAGTTCTTC	CASSFMGGGDNEQFF
TRBV30	TRBJ1-6	14	TRBD1	TGTGCCTGGAGTTTCCGGACAGGGGTTTCACCCCTCCACTTT	CAWSFRTGVSPLHF
TRBV13	TRBJ2-7	15	NA	TGTGCCAGCAGCTCGTCGACAGTTTCCTCCTACGAGCAGTACTTC	CASSSSTVSSYEQYF
TRBV23-1	TRBJ1-5	12	NA	TGCGCCAGCAGTCAATTAGATCAGCCCCAGCATTTT	CASSQLDQPQHF
TRBV7-3	TRBJ1-2	14	NA	TGTGCCAGCAGCTTGGGCCCCCTTAACTATGGCTACACCTTC	CASSLGPLNYGYTF
TRBV5-1	TRBJ1-1	15	NA	TGCGCCAGCAGCTTGTACAGGGATATGAACACTGAAGCTTTCTTT	CASSLYRDMNTEAFF
TRBV7-9	TRBJ2-1	16	TRBD2	TGTGCCAGCAGCCGAATACTAGCGGGAGTATTCAATGAGCAGTTCTTC	CASSRILAGVFNEQFF
TRBV5-1	TRBJ2-5	13	NA	TGCGCCAGCAGCCTGGAGCCCTCGGAGACCCAGTACTTC	CASSLEPSETQYF
TRBV6-5	TRBJ1-2	13	TRBD1	TGTGCCAGCAGCTGGACAGGGGAAGAGGGCTACACCTTC	CASSWTGEEGYTF
TRBV19	TRBJ2-7	15	TRBD1	TGTGCCAGTAGTGCTTCCGGGACAGGGACCTACGAGCAGTACTTC	CASSASGTGTYEQYF
TRBV19	TRBJ2-7	14	TRBD1	TGTGCCAGTAGTACCAGACAGGGCTGGGACGAGCAGTACTTC	CASSTRQGWDEQYF
TRBV6-1	TRBJ1-2	14	TRBD1	TGTGCCAGCAGTGACCAGGGGGCAACAAATGGCTACACCTTC	CASSDQGATNGYTF
TRBV6-5	TRBJ1-4	16	NA	TGTGCCAGCAGTTACCTTTCAGGGATCGGTAATGAAAAACTGTTTTTT	CASSYLSGIGNEKLFF
TRBV27	TRBJ2-1	17	TRBD2	TGTGCCAGCAGTCAGACTAGCGGGAGGGCCGGGGGGAATGAGCAGTTCTTC	CASSQTSGRAGGNEQFF
TRBV11-3	TRBJ2-1	15	NA	TGTGCCAGCAGCTCCCTCGTCCGGGATTTCGAGGAGCAGTTCTTC	CASSSLVRDFEEQFF
TRBV2	TRBJ2-5	16	TRBD2	TGTGCCAGCAGGGGGGGGACTAGCGGGCCCCGGGAGACCCAGTACTTC	CASRGGTSGPRETQYF
TRBV10-2	TRBJ2-3	19	TRBD2	TGCGCCAGCAGGCCCGGGGCTAGCGGACGGAGACCGTCCACAGATACGCAGTATTTT	CASRPGASGRRPSTDTQYF
TRBV29-1	TRBJ1-2	14	NA	TGCAGCGTTGAAGGGGGACACCCTAACTATGGCTACACCTTC	CSVEGGHPNYGYTF
TRBV5-1	TRBJ2-3	17	TRBD2	TGCGCCAGCAGCTTGGGATTAGCGGGAGACGGCACAGATACGCAGTATTTT	CASSLGLAGDGTDTQYF
TRBV6-5	TRBJ2-7	15	NA	TGTGCCAGCAGACGAAAGGTAGCGGACTCCTACGAGCAGTACTTC	CASRRKVADSYEQYF
TRBV28	TRBJ2-7	13	TRBD2	TGTGCCAGCAGTACGGGAGGGATCAACGAGCAGTACTTC	CASSTGGINEQYF
TRBV5-1	TRBJ2-7	13	NA	TGCGCCAGCAGCTTCCGGGACTCATACGAGCAGTACTTC	CASSFRDSYEQYF
TRBV21-1	TRBJ2-2	14	NA	TGTGCCAGCAGCACCCGACAGGTCCGGCGGGAGCTGTTTTTT	CASSTRQVRRELFF
TRBV4-1	TRBJ2-1	17	TRBD2	TGCGCCAGCAGCCAAGGATCCCGAGGACTAGTGAACAATGAGCAGTTCTTC	CASSQGSRGLVNNEQFF
TRBV10-3	TRBJ1-2	14	NA	TGTGCCATCAGTGAATCTCGGGAGGGGTTTGGCTACACCTTC	CAISESREGFGYTF
TRBV14	TRBJ2-2	18	TRBD1	TGTGCCAGCAGCCAAGATCGACCAGGACAGGGGAACACCGGGGAGCTGTTTTTT	CASSQDRPGQGNTGELFF
TRBV13	TRBJ2-1	19	TRBD2	TGTGCCAGCAGCCCCACCGGGACTAGCGGATATAGCTCCTACAATGAGCAGTTCTTC	CASSPTGTSGYSSYNEQFF
TRBV6-6	TRBJ2-1	15	NA	TGTGCCAGCAGTCGCCTCCAAGCGGGTGGGAGTGGGCAGTTCTTC	CASSRLQAGGSGQFF
TRBV19	TRBJ2-7	16	NA	TGTGCCAGTAGTATAGGACAGTCCAACAATCGGCGCGAGCAGTACTTC	CASSIGQSNNRREQYF
TRBV30	TRBJ1-2	14	NA	TGTGCCTGGAGTGTAGGCAGGGGAAGGAGCGGCTACACCTTC	CAWSVGRGRSGYTF
TRBV29-1	TRBJ2-5	12	TRBD2	TGCAGCGTTGGACTAGCGGGAGAGACCCAGTACTTC	CSVGLAGETQYF